Each of the 17 T cell receptor beta chains below was sequenced from the same sample in a study of CD8+ T cells in alopecia areata. Regarding treatment: oral pan-JAK inhibitor, 5-10 mg twice daily. RNA was isolated and reverse transcribed to cDNA, the sequencing template. Method: immunoSEQ multiplex PCR; TCRdb's copy keeps in-frame clones and lacks some. The top ten clones hold around 19% of a sample with about 88,000 clones, about 40% of them seen once. Specimen: CD8+ T cells sorted from blood, collected at week 24, from a patient treated with tofacitinib. These receptors came from a human donor with alopecia areata.

The chain joins TRBV29-1 to TRBJ2-7; D gene ambiguous. Trimming stripped 4 bases from V and 5 bases from J, with 18 bases between. CDR1 and CDR2 (germline): SQVTM, ANQGSEA. There are 14 residues in the CDR3. CDR3 DNA: TGCAGCGTTGTCCCTCCGGGCCAGCTCGACGAGCAGTACTTC. Protein product: CSVVPPGQLDEQYF.

This clone has just a few counts. V usage is TRBV4-1 and J usage is TRBJ2-7, with D unresolved. The CDR3 is made up of 15 amino acids. Germline CDR1 reads MGHRA; CDR2 reads YSYEKL. The V gene lost 0 bases and the J gene lost 0 bases, with 9 bases spanning the gap. In DNA form, the CDR3 reads TGCGCCAGCAGCCAAGAAGGCAGGAGCTCCTACGAGCAGTACTTC. It codes for CASSQEGRSSYEQYF.

This clone has more than one count but fewer than ten. The CDR3 nucleotides are TGTGCCAGCAGCTTGTACCTATCGAACACCGGGGAGCTGTTTTTT. Protein sequence: CASSLYLSNTGELFF. The chain employs TRBV7-2 and TRBJ2-2; D not resolved. The CDR3 has 15 residues. Trimming removed 3 bases at V and 0 bases at J, with 8 bases between. In germline, CDR1 is SGHTA, CDR2 FQGNSA.

This clone was counted only a few times. The V gene is TRBV27, the J gene TRBJ2-5; no clear D. CDR1 MNHEY and CDR2 SMNVEV come from the germline V gene (reference sequence). This CDR3 comprises 15 residues. The V gene lost 2 bases and the J gene lost 4 bases, with 14 bases spanning the gap. In nucleotides, the CDR3 is TGTGCCAGCAGTTTAAGTCCTCCGTCAAGAGAGACCCAGTACTTC. It translates to CASSLSPPSRETQYF.

This rearrangement joins TRBV7-8 to TRBJ2-7, with D unclear. Trimming took off 2 bases at V and 6 bases at J, with 8 bases between the two ends. In germline, CDR1 is SGHVS, CDR2 FQNEAQ. CDR3 length: 12 amino acids. The CDR3 bases are TGTGCCAGCAGCTTATCTAAGGTCGAGCAGTACTTC. Its protein product is CASSLSKVEQYF.

This clone was observed a few times. This chain joins TRBV27 and TRBJ1-1; tentative D call: TRBD1 (5 bases). CDR3 length: 15 amino acids. Trimming removed 11 bases from V and 6 bases from J, with 25 bases in between. The germline V gene encodes CDR1 MNHEY and CDR2 SMNVEV (reference sequence). CDR3 bases: TGTGCCTCCAGAGGGGCCGGGACGGTGCACCCTGAAGCTTTCTTT. Encoded protein: CASRGAGTVHPEAFF.

V usage is TRBV11-3 and J usage is TRBJ2-7; the D gene is possibly TRBD1 (5 bases). The CDR3 covers 12 residues. The germline V gene encodes CDR1 SGHNT and CDR2 YENEEA. V shed 5 bases and J shed 3 bases, with 8 bases lying between them. The chain's CDR3 is CASSQRGYEQYF. CDR3 in DNA: TGTGCCAGCAGCCAAAGGGGCTACGAGCAGTACTTC.

CDR3 DNA: TGTGCCAGCAGCCCAGTTAGCGGGAGACCCTACGAGCAGTACTTC. As protein: CASSPVSGRPYEQYF. The chain recombines TRBV14 with TRBJ2-7; 9 bases fit TRBD2. The CDR3 spans 15 residues. V lost 4 bases to trimming and J lost 2 bases; unmatched junction nucleotides: 6. The germline V gene encodes CDR1 SGHDN and CDR2 FVKESK.

V is TRBV9 and J is TRBJ2-3; 7 bases match TRBD1. Germline V gene data show CDR1 as SGDLS and CDR2 as YYNGEE. The CDR3 consists of 16 residues. V lost 4 bases to trimming and J lost 0 bases; unmatched junction nucleotides: 8. CDR3 in amino acids: CASSSGTAPSTDTQYF. The CDR3 DNA follows: TGTGCCAGCAGCTCGGGGACAGCTCCAAGCACAGATACGCAGTATTTT.

The genes are TRBV7-3 and TRBJ2-4; D unresolved. The CDR3 length is 16 residues. Germline V lookup: CDR1 SGHTA, CDR2 FQGTGA. Trimming pared 5 bases from V and 0 bases from J, leaving 14 bases between. CDR3 sequence reads: CASSLKTQLAKNIQYF. CDR3 in DNA: TGTGCCAGCAGCCTTAAGACGCAACTAGCCAAAAACATTCAGTACTTC.

The chain recombines TRBV7-6 with TRBJ2-7; 8 bases match TRBD2. The germline V gene encodes CDR1 SGHVS and CDR2 FNYEAQ. J lost 2 bases, V lost 2 bases, and 5 bases had no gene match. The CDR3 is 15 residues long. The CDR3 DNA is TGTGCCAGCAGCTTACGGAACGGGAGGGCCTACGAGCAGTACTTC. Protein product: CASSLRNGRAYEQYF.

The chain employs TRBV7-9 and TRBJ2-7, with 7 bases identical to TRBD1. Trimming at V came to 5 bases and at J to 3 bases, leaving 7 bases not matched to a gene. CDR3 size: 14 residues. Germline V gives CDR1 SEHNR, CDR2 FQNEAQ (reference sequence). CDR3 sequence (DNA): TGTGCCAGCAGCCCGAGGACAGGCGTCTACGAGCAGTACTTC. Amino acid sequence: CASSPRTGVYEQYF.

The chain employs TRBV13 and TRBJ2-3; D gene unclear. This CDR3 comprises 14 residues. Germline V gene lookup returns CDR1 PRHDT and CDR2 FYEKMQ (reference sequence). The V end lost 3 bases, the J end lost 5 bases, and 12 bases lay between the germline ends. CDR3 loop: CASSLRASRDTQYF. The CDR3 DNA reads TGTGCCAGCAGCTTGAGAGCTTCCAGAGATACGCAGTATTTT.

The chain links TRBV2 to TRBJ2-7; perhaps TRBD2 as D (5 bases). V was trimmed by 1 base and J by 2 bases, leaving 9 bases between them. This CDR3 comprises 14 residues. Germline CDR1 SNHLY, CDR2 FYNNEI. CDR3 sequence (DNA): TGTGCCAGCAGTGAAGGCCCGGGGACCTACGAGCAGTACTTC. The encoded protein is CASSEGPGTYEQYF. Combining the CDR3 with reference TRBV2 and TRBJ2-7 gives the whole variable domain EPEVTQTPSHQVTQMGQEVILRCVPISNHLYFYWYRQILGQKVEFLVSFYNNEISEKSEIFDDQFSVERPDGSNFTLKIRSTKLEDSAMYFCASSEGPGTYEQYFGPGTRLTVT.

The chain links TRBV7-2 to TRBJ2-2; D gene ambiguous. Trimming pared 5 bases from V and 4 bases from J, leaving 8 bases between. The CDR3 extends over 13 amino acids. Germline CDR1 and CDR2: SGHTA and FQGNSA. CDR3 in amino acids: CASSTKSTGELFF. The CDR3 DNA follows: TGTGCCAGCAGCACTAAGAGCACCGGGGAGCTGTTTTTT.

The J gene is TRBJ2-4, the V gene TRBV9, with D possibly matching TRBD2 (7 bases). In germline, CDR1 is SGDLS, CDR2 YYNGEE. V dropped 0 bases and J dropped 7 bases, with 20 bases sitting between them. The CDR3 contains 17 residues. CDR3 DNA sequence: TGTGCCAGCAGCGTAGTAGGGGAGGGACATTCAACGAACATTCAGTACTTC. Translated: CASSVVGEGHSTNIQYF.

About this clone itself: In the same sample, other DNA sequences code for this CDR3. The chain combines TRBV5-1 with TRBJ2-3; no clear D. V was clipped by 0 bases and J by 2 bases, with 7 bases between them. Germline lookup yields CDR1 SGHRS and CDR2 YFSETQ. The CDR3 consists of 14 residues. The CDR3 region has the DNA TGCGCCAGCAGCTTGGAATCACCCACAGATACGCAGTATTTT. Residues: CASSLESPTDTQYF.